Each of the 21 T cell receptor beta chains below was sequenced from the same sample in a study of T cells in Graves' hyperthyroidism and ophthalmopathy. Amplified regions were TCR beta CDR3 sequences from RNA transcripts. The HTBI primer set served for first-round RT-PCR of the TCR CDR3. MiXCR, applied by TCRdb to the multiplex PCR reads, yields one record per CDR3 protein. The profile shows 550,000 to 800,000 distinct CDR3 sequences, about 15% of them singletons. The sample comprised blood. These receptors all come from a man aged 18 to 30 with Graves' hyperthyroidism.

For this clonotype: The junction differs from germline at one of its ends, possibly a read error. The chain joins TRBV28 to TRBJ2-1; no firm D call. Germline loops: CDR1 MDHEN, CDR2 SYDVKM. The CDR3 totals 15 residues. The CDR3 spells CASSLLGGSYSEQFF. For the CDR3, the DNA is TGTGCCAGCAGCCTCCTAGGTGGATCCTACAGTGAGCAGTTCTTC.

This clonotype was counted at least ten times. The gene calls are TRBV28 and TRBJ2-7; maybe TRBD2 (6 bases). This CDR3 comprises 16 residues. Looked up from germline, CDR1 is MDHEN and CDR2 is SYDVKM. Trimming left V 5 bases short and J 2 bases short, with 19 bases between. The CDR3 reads CASSQTGLGFTYEQYF. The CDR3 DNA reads TGTGCCAGCAGTCAGACGGGACTTGGGTTTACCTACGAGCAGTACTTC.

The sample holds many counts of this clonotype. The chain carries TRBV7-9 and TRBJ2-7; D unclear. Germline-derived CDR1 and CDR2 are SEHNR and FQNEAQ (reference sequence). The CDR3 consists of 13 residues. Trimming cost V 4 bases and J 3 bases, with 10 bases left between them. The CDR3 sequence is CASSSLHDYEQYF. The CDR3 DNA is TGTGCCAGCAGCTCCTTACACGACTACGAGCAGTACTTC.

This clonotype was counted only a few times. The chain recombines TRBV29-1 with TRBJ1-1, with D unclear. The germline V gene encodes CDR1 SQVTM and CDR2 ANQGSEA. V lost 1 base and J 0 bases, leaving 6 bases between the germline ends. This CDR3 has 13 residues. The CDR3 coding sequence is TGCAGCGTTGAAGTGGGGATGAACACTGAAGCTTTCTTT. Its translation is CSVEVGMNTEAFF.

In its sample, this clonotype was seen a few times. CDR3 nucleotide sequence: TGTGCCATCACCGCAGCGGGAGGGCCTATCTACAATGAGCAGTTCTTC. Amino acid sequence: CAITAAGGPIYNEQFF. The genes are TRBV10-3 and TRBJ2-1, with 10 bases matching TRBD2. Germline lookup yields CDR1 ENHRY and CDR2 SYGVKD. The CDR3 sequence is 16 residues long. Trimming took 7 bases from V and 3 from J; bases not matched to a gene: 9.

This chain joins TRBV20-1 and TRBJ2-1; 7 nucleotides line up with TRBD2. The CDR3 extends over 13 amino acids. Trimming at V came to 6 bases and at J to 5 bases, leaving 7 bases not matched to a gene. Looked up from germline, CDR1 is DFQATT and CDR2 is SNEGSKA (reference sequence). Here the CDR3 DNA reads TGCAGTGCCCCACTAGCGCTTCACAATGAGCAGTTCTTC. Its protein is CSAPLALHNEQFF.

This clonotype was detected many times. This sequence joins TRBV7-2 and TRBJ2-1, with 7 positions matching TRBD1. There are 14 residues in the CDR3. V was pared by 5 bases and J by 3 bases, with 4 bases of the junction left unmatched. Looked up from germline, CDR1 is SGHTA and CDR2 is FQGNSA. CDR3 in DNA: TGTGCCAGCAGCCCCGGGACAGACTACAATGAGCAGTTCTTC. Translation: CASSPGTDYNEQFF.

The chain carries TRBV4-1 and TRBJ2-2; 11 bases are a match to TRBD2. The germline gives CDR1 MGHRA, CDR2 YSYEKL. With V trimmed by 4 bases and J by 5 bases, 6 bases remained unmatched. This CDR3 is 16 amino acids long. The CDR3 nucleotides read TGCGCCAGCAGCCGTCTAGCGGGAGGAGGAACCGGGGAGCTGTTTTTT. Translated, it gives CASSRLAGGGTGELFF.

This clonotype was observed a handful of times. The CDR3 reads CASSPVSYNSPLHF. CDR3 DNA: TGTGCCAGCAGTCCGGTCTCCTATAATTCACCCCTCCACTTT. V is TRBV27 and J is TRBJ1-6; D gene uncertain. V was shortened by 5 bases and J by 0 bases, with 5 bases between the two germline ends. Germline CDR1 reads MNHEY; CDR2 reads SMNVEV (reference sequence). CDR3 length equals 14 residues.

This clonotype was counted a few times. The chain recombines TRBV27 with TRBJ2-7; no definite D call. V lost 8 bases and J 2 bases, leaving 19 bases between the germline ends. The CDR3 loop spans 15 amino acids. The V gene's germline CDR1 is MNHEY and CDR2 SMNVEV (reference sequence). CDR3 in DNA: TGTGCCAGCTCCCCGCTCAGCGCGAGCACCTACGAGCAGTACTTC. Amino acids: CASSPLSASTYEQYF.

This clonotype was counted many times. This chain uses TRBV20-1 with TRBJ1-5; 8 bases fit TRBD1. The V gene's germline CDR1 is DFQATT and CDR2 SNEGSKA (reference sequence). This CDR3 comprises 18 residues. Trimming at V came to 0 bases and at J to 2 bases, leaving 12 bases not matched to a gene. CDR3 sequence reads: CSARDKWTGLGRNQPQHF. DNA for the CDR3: TGCAGTGCTAGAGATAAATGGACAGGGTTAGGACGCAATCAGCCCCAGCATTTT.

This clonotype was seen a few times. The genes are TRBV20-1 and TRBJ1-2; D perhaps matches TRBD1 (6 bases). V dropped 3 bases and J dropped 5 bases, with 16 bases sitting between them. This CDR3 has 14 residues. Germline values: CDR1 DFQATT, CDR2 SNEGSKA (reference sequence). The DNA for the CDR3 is TGCAGTGCTAGGTTAAGAGGGGGAGGGTATGGCTACACCTTC. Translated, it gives CSARLRGGGYGYTF.

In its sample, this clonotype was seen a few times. The CDR3 nucleotides are TGTGCCATCAGTTGGGACCAAGAGACCCAGTACTTC. It is translated as CAISWDQETQYF. This chain connects TRBV10-3 to TRBJ2-5; D ambiguous. The germline V gene encodes CDR1 ENHRY and CDR2 SYGVKD. There are 12 residues in the CDR3. Trimming took 5 bases from V and 0 from J, leaving 4 bases between them.

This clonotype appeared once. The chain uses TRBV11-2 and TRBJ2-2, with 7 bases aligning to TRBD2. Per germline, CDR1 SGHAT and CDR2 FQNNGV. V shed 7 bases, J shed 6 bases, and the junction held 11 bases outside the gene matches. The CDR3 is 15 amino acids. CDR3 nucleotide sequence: TGTGCCAGCACCCCTGCGGGAGTTTTAGCCGGGGAGCTGTTTTTT. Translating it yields CASTPAGVLAGELFF.

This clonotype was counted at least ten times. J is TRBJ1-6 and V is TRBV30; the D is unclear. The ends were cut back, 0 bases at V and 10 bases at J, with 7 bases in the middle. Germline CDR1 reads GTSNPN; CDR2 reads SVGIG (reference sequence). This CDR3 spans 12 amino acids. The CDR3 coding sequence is TGTGCCTGGAGTGTGGGTCGCTCACCCCTCCACTTT. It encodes CAWSVGRSPLHF.

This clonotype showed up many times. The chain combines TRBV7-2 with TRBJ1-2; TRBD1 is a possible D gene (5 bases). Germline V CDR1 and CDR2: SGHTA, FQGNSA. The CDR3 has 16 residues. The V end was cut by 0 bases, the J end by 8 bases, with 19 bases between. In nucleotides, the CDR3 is TGTGCCAGCAGCTTAGCGCTTCCGGGCCTAGGGGACGGCTACACCTTC. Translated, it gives CASSLALPGLGDGYTF.

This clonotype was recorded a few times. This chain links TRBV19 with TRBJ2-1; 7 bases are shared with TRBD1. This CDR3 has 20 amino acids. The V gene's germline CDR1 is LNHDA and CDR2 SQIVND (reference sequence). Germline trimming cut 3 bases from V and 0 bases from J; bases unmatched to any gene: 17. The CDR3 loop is CASSILYGRGTLSSYNEQFF. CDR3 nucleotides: TGTGCCAGTAGTATTCTTTATGGCAGGGGGACCTTAAGCTCCTACAATGAGCAGTTCTTC.

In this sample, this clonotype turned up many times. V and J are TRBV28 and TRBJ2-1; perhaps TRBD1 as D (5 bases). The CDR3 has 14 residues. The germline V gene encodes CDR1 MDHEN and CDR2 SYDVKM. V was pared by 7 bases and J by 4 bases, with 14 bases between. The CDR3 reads CASTTGENYNEQFF. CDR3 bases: TGTGCCAGCACCACAGGTGAGAATTACAATGAGCAGTTCTTC.

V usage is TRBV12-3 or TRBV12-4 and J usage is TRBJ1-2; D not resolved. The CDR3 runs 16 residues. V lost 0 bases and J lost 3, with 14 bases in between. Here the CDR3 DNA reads TGTGCCAGCAGTTTAGCTCCGAACCGGGGAGACTATGGCTACACCTTC. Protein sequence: CASSLAPNRGDYGYTF.

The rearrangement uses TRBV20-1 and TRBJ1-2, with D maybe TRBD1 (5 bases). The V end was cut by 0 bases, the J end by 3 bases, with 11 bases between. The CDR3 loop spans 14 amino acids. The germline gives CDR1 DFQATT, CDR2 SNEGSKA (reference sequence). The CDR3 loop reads CSARDERGDYGYTF. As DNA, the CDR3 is TGCAGTGCTAGAGATGAAAGGGGCGACTATGGCTACACCTTC.

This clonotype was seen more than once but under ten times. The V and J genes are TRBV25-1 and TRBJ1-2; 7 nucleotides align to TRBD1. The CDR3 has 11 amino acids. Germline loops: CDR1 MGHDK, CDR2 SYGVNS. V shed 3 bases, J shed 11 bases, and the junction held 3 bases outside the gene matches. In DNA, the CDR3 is TGTGCCAGCAGTGAGGGGACAGTTTACACCTTC. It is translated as CASSEGTVYTF.